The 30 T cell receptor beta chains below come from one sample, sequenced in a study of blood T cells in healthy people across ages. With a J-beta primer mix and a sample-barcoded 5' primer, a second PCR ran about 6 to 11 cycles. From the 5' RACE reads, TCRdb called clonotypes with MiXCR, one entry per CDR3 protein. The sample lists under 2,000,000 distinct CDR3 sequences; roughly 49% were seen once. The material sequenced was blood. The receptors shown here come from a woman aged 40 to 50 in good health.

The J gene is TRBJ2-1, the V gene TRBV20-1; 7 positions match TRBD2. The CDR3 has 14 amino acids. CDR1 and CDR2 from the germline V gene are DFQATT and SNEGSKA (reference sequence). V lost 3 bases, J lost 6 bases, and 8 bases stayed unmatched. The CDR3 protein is CSASWGGVGNEQFF. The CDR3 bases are TGCAGTGCTAGCTGGGGGGGGGTTGGCAATGAGCAGTTCTTC.

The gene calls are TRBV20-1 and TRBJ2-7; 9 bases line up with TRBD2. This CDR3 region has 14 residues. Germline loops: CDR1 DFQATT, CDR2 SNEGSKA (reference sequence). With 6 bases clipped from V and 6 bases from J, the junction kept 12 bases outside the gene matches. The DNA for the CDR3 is TGCAGTGCCGATCTAGCGGGGCCAAGCCCCGAGCAGTACTTC. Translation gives CSADLAGPSPEQYF.

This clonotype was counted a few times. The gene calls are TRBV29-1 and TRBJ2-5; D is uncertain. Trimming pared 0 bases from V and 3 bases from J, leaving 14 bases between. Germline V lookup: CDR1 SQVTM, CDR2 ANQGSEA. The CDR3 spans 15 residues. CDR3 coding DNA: TGCAGCGTTGAAGATAGAAGGGCAGGAAAAGAGACCCAGTACTTC. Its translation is CSVEDRRAGKETQYF.

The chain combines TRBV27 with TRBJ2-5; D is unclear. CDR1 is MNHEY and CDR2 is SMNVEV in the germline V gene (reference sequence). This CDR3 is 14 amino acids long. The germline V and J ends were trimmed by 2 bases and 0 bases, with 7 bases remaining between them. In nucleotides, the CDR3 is TGTGCCAGCAGTTTAGACGGAGACCAAGAGACCCAGTACTTC. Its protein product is CASSLDGDQETQYF.

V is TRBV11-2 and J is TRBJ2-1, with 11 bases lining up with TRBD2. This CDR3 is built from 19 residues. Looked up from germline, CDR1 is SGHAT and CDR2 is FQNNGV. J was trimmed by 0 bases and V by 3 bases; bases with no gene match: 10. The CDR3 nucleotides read TGTGCCAGCAGCTTTCTAGCGGGGGGCCTCCCTAGCTCCTACAATGAGCAGTTCTTC. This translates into CASSFLAGGLPSSYNEQFF.

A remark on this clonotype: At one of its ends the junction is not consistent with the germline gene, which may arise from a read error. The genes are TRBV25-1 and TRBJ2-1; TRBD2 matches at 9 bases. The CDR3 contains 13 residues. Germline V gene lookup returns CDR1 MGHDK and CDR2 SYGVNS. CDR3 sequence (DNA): TGTGCCAGCGTAGCGGGGGCCTACGATGAGCAGTTCTTC. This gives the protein CASVAGAYDEQFF.

The CDR3 DNA reads TGTGCCAGCAGCTTAGATCCCCTGGGCAGATTAAATTCACCCCTCCACTTT. Residues: CASSLDPLGRLNSPLHF. The V and J genes are TRBV7-8 and TRBJ1-6; D unresolved. Germline V gene lookup returns CDR1 SGHVS and CDR2 FQNEAQ. The CDR3 loop spans 17 amino acids. Trimming took off 1 base at V and 7 bases at J, with 17 bases between the two ends.

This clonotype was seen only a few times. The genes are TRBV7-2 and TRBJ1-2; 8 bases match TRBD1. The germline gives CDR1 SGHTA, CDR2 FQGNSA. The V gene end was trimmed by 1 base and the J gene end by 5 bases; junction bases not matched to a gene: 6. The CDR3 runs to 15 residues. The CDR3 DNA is TGTGCCAGCAGCTTAGGACAGGGGCTAGGGTATGGCTACACCTTC. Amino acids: CASSLGQGLGYGYTF.

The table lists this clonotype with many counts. CDR3 bases: TGCAGCGTTGAAGGAACAGCGGGGGCGCACAATGAGCAGTTCTTC. Its translation is CSVEGTAGAHNEQFF. The chain recombines TRBV29-1 with TRBJ2-1; 8 bases agree with TRBD2. CDR1 is SQVTM, CDR2 ANQGSEA, per germline. With 1 base clipped from V and 5 bases from J, the junction kept 7 bases outside the gene matches. The CDR3 is 15 residues long.

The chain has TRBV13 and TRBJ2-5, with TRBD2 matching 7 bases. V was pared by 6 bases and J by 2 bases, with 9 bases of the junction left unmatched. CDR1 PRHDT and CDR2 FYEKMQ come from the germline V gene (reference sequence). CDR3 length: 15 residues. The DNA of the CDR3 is TGTGCCAGCAGAGGAAGGGCGGGAGCTCAAGAGACCCAGTACTTC. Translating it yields CASRGRAGAQETQYF.

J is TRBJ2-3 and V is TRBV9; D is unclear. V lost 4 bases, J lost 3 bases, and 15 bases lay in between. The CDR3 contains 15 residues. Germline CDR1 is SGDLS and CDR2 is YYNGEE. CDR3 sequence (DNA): TGTGCCAGCAGCTTCAGTCCCCAATTGACAGATACGCAGTATTTT. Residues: CASSFSPQLTDTQYF.

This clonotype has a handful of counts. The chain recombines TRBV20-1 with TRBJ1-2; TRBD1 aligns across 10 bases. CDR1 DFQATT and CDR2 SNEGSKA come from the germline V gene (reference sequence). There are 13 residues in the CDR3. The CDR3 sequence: CCRPGQGHDGYTF. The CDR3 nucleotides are TGCTGTCGTCCGGGACAGGGGCACGATGGCTACACCTTC.

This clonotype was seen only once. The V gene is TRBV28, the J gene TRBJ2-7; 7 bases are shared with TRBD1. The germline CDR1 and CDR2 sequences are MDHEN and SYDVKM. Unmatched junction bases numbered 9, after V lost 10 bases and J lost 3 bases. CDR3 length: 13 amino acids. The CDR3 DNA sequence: TGTGCCACCGGCAGGGGGATTATCTACGAGCAGTACTTC. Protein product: CATGRGIIYEQYF.

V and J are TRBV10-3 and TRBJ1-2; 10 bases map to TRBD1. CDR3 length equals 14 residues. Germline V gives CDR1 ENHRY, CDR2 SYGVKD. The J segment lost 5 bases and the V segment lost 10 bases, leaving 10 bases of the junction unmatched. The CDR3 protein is CATTPGQGQYGYTF. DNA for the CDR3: TGTGCCACTACCCCGGGACAGGGGCAATATGGCTACACCTTC.

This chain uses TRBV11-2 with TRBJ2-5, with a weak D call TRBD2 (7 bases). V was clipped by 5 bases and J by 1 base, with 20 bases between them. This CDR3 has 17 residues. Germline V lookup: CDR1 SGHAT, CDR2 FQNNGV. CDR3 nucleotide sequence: TGTGCCAGCAGCCCCCCCCTAATGCGGGGGCTCCAAGAGACCCAGTACTTC. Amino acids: CASSPPLMRGLQETQYF. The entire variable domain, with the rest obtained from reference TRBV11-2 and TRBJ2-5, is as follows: EAGVAQSPRYKIIEKRQSVAFWCNPISGHATLYWYQQILGQGPKLLIQFQNNGVVDDSQLPKDRFSAERLKGVDSTLKIQPAKLEDSAVYLCASSPPLMRGLQETQYFGPGTRLLVL.

The CDR3 reads CASTEGDYSYEQYF. DNA of the CDR3: TGTGCCAGCACCGAGGGGGATTACTCCTACGAGCAGTACTTC. J is TRBJ2-7 and V is TRBV6-1, with D possibly TRBD1 on 6 matching bases. CDR3 length equals 14 residues. Trimming removed 7 bases from V and 0 bases from J, with 13 bases in between. Germline lookup yields CDR1 MNHNS and CDR2 SASEGT.

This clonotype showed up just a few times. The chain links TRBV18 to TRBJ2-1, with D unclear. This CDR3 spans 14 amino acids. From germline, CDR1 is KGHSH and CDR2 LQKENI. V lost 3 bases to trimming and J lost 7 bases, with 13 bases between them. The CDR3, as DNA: TGTGCCAGCTCACCCCAGGCCACGACAAATGAGCAGTTCTTC. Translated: CASSPQATTNEQFF.

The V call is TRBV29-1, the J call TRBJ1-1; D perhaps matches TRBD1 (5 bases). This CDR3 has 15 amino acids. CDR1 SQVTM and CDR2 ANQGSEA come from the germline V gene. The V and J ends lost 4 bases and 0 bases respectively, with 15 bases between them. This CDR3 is CSVGVLGGLNTEAFF. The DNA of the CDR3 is TGCAGCGTTGGGGTTTTGGGGGGTTTGAACACTGAAGCTTTCTTT. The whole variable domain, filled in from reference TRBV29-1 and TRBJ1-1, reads SAVISQKPSRDICQRGTSLTIQCQVDSQVTMMFWYRQQPGQSLTLIATANQGSEATYESGFVIDKFPISRPNLTFSTLTVSNMSPEDSSIYLCSVGVLGGLNTEAFFGQGTRLTVV.

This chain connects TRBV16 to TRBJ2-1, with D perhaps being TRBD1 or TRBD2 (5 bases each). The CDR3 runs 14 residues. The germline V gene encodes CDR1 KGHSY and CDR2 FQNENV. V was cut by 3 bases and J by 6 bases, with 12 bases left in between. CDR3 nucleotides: TGTGCCAGCAGCCAGGATGGGGGTATCAATGAGCAGTTCTTC. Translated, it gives CASSQDGGINEQFF. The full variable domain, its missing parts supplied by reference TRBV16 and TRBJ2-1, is GEEVAQTPKHLVRGEGQKAKLYCAPIKGHSYVFWYQQVLKNEFKFLISFQNENVFDETGMPKERFSAKCLPNSPCSLEIQATKLEDSAVYFCASSQDGGINEQFFGPGTRLTVL.

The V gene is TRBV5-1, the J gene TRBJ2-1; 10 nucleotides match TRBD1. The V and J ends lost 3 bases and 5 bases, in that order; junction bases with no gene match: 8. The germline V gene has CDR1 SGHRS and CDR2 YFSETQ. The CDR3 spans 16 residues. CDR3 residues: CASSWGGTGVNNEQFF. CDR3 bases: TGCGCCAGCAGCTGGGGGGGGACAGGGGTTAACAATGAGCAGTTCTTC. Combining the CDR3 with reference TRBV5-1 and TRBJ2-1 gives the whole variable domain KAGVTQTPRYLIKTRGQQVTLSCSPISGHRSVSWYQQTPGQGLQFLFEYFSETQRNKGNFPGRFSGRQFSNSRSEMNVSTLELGDSALYLCASSWGGTGVNNEQFFGPGTRLTVL.

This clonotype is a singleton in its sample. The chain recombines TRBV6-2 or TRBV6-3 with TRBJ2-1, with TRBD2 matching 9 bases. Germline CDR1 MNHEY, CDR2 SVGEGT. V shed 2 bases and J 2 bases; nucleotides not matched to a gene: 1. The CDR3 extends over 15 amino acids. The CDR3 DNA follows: TGTGCCAGCAGTTACATAGCGGGGGCCTACAATGAGCAGTTCTTC. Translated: CASSYIAGAYNEQFF.

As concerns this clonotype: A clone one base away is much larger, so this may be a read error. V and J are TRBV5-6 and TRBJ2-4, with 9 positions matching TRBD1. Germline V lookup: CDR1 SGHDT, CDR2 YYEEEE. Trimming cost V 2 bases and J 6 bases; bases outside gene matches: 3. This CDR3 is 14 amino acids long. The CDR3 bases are TGTGCCAGCAGCTTTGGGACAGGGAGAAACATTCAGTACTTC. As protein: CASSFGTGRNIQYF.

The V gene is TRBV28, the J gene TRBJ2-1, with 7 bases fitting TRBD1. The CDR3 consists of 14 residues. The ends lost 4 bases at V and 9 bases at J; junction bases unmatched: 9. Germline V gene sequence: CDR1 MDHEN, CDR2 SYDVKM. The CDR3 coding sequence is TGTGCCAGCAGTTCTCCCGGACAGGCGACTGAGCAGTTCTTC. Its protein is CASSSPGQATEQFF. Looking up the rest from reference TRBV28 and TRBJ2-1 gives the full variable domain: DVKVTQSSRYLVKRTGEKVFLECVQDMDHENMFWYRQDPGLGLRLIYFSYDVKMKEKGDIPEGYSVSREKKERFSLILESASTNQTSMYLCASSSPGQATEQFFGPGTRLTVL.

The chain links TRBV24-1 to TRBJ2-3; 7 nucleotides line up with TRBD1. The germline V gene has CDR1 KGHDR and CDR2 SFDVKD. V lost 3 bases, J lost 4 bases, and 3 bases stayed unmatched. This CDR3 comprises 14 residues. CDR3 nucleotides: TGTGCCACCAGTGATCGGACAGGAGCAGATACGCAGTATTTT. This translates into CATSDRTGADTQYF.

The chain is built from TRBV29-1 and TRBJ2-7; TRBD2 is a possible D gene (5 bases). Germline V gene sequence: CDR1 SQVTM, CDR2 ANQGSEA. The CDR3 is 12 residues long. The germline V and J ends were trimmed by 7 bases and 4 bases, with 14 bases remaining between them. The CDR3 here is CSGGQREYEQYF. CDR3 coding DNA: TGCAGCGGAGGGCAGAGGGAGTACGAGCAGTACTTC.

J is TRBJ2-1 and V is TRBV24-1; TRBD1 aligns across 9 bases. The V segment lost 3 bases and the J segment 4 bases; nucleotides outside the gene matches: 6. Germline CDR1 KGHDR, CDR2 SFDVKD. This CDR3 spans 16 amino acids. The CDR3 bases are TGTGCCACCAGTGATCCCTACAGGGGGCCGTACAATGAGCAGTTCTTC. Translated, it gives CATSDPYRGPYNEQFF.

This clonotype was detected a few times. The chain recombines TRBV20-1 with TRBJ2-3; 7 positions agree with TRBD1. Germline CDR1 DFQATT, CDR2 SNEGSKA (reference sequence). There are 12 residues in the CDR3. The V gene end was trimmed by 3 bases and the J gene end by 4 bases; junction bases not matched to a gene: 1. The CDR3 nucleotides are TGCAGTGCTAGGACAGGGCCAGATACGCAGTATTTT. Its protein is CSARTGPDTQYF.

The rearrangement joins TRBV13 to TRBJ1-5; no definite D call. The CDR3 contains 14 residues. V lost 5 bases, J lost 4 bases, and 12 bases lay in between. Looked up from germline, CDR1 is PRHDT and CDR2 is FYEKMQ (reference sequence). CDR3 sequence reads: CASSASATNQPQHF. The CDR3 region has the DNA TGTGCCAGCAGCGCTTCAGCTACTAATCAGCCCCAGCATTTT. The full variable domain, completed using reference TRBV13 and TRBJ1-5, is AAGVIQSPRHLIKEKRETATLKCYPIPRHDTVYWYQQGPGQDPQFLISFYEKMQSDKGSIPDRFSAQQFSDYHSELNMSSLELGDSALYFCASSASATNQPQHFGDGTRLSIL.

CDR3 bases: TGTGCCAGCTCACCACACGCCGTCGGTAGCGGCTCCTACGAGCAGTACTTC. Protein sequence: CASSPHAVGSGSYEQYF. V is TRBV18 and J is TRBJ2-7, with TRBD2 as a possible D gene (6 bases). The length of the CDR3 is 17 residues. Trimming left V 1 base short and J 0 bases short, with 16 bases between. Germline V gives CDR1 KGHSH, CDR2 LQKENI.

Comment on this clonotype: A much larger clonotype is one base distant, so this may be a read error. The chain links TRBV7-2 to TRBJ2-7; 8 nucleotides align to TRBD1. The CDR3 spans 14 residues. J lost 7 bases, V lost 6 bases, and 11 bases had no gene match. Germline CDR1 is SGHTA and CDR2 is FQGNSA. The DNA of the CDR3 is TGTGCCAGCAGATTGGGACAGGCGCACAATGAGCAGTACTTC. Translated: CASRLGQAHNEQYF.